The present T cell receptor beta chain was sequenced within a study of long-term antiretroviral therapy in people with HIV. In the study overall: A decade or so separates the oldest specimens from the later 2015 immediate-ART recommendation. Study-wide results and caveats: Clones with expansion before ART led the repertoire at all time points. With ART, diversity went up but was still lower than in transplant donor controls. Participants lacked recorded data on ART adherence, viral resistance or therapy changes.

Assay version v3.0 of immunoSEQ was used, and it was run at survey level. Data came from immunoSEQ multiplex PCR; TCRdb stores just in-frame clones and leaves some out. The data show around 26,000 clones, roughly four fifths seen once. This clone is labeled medium-sized. Its specificity is unknown. Germline V gives CDR1 LNHDA, CDR2 SQIVND (reference sequence). V was pared by 5 bases and J by 4 bases, with 15 bases between. CDR3 length equals 15 residues. V and J are TRBV19 and TRBJ1-5; D call uncertain. Sample: unsorted PBMCs, taken 1.1 years before starting antiretroviral therapy. The clonotype was recovered from a woman aged 25 to 39 with HIV. In DNA form, the CDR3 reads TGTGCCAGTAGTTGGAGGGATTGGGTTAATCAGCCCCAGCATTTT. This translates into CASSWRDWVNQPQHF.